This record covers a single T cell receptor (beta chain). This CDR3 has 14 amino acids. The V and J ends lost 8 bases and 6 bases, in that order; junction bases with no gene match: 10. From germline, CDR1 is SNHLY and CDR2 FYNNEI. Per the original methods: Estimates of nucleated cell counts were drawn from the amplification of reference gene primers. Sequencing used immunoSEQ multiplex PCR; TCRdb keeps in-frame clones, though not all of them. That table gives V, J and clone size, and the DNA gave D and trimming. This table holds about 320,000 clones, 90% to 95% found once. The source of the sample is a study of blood T cell repertoires in COVID-19. Participant-given clinical history determined each cohort assignment.

The V gene is TRBV2, the J gene TRBJ1-1; 9 bases agree with TRBD1. This TCR was sampled from a woman in her twenties or thirties who had been exposed to COVID-19. Specimen: PBMCs or T cells enriched from blood (not recorded which). This CDR3 is CASVRDRVGAEAFF. CDR3 in DNA: TGTGCCAGCGTCCGGGACAGGGTAGGCGCTGAAGCTTTCTTT. Full variable domain (remainder filled in from reference TRBV2 and TRBJ1-1): EPEVTQTPSHQVTQMGQEVILRCVPISNHLYFYWYRQILGQKVEFLVSFYNNEISEKSEIFDDQFSVERPDGSNFTLKIRSTKLEDSAMYFCASVRDRVGAEAFFGQGTRLTVV.